The 29 T cell receptor beta chains presented below share a single source sample, sequenced in a study of tissue T cells after allogeneic stem cell transplantation. Regarding time point: mouse harvest day 14 after allogeneic transplant. The graft held 10^6 splenic CD5+ T cells and 10^7 T-cell-depleted bone marrow cells. Libraries were prepared by immunoSEQ multiplex PCR; TCRdb keeps only in-frame clonotypes and omits some of them. The table includes just over 5,000 clones, around a third detected once. The material sequenced was skin. All receptors derive from a female BALB/c mouse given C57BL/6 T cells with graft-versus-host disease after an allogeneic hematopoietic cell transplant.

About this clone itself: An end of the junction differs from the germline gene, which may be a read error. Each gene name is a mouse one. The read falls 1 residue short of the CDR3 end, and the missing part is taken from the germline J gene. The sample contains more than one DNA sequence encoding this CDR3. The J gene is TRBJ2-7, the V gene TRBV13-2; perhaps TRBD2 as D (6 bases). From germline, CDR1 is NNHNN and CDR2 SYGAGS (reference sequence). The CDR3 is 15 residues long. This chain's CDR3 is CASGDATGLIYEQYF. The covered CDR3 bases are TGCGCCAGCGGTGATGCAACGGGACTTATTTATGAACAGTAC.

By sample fraction, this clone is medium-sized. Gene names denote mouse genes. The observed sequence ends 1 residue before the CDR3 terminus, with the missing tail filled in from the germline J gene. V gene TRBV26 combines with J gene TRBJ2-1, with D possibly TRBD2 on 7 matching bases. The CDR3 consists of 14 residues. Trimming removed 2 bases at V and 2 bases at J, with 7 bases between. Germline loops: CDR1 KGHPV, CDR2 FQNQEV (reference sequence). The CDR3 loop reads CASSLGGHYAEQFF. Partial CDR3 DNA: TGTGCCAGCAGTCTGGGGGGGCACTATGCTGAGCAGTTC.

Judged by abundance, this clone is medium-sized. Gene names are mouse gene names. The read ends 1 residue before the CDR3 terminus; that terminus is restored from the germline J gene. The chain combines TRBV26 with TRBJ1-6; 7 bases match TRBD1. TRBJ1-6 is marked as an open reading frame, function uncertain. The J segment lost 6 bases and the V segment lost 2 bases, leaving 4 bases of the junction unmatched. CDR1 and CDR2 from the germline V gene are KGHPV and FQNQEV (reference sequence). The CDR3 sequence is 15 residues long. CDR3: CASSLTGEGNSPLYF. Partial CDR3 DNA: TGTGCCAGCAGTCTGACAGGGGAGGGTAATTCGCCCCTCTAC.

Details on this clone: The gene symbols are mouse symbols. The read ends 1 residue before the CDR3 terminus; that terminus is restored from the germline J gene. The J gene is TRBJ2-2, the V gene TRBV20, with 11 nucleotides matching TRBD1. Germline V gene lookup returns CDR1 GFQATS and CDR2 STVNSAI. Trimming took 5 bases from V and 3 from J; bases not matched to a gene: 2. There are 14 residues in the CDR3. Partial CDR3 DNA: TGTGGTGCTGTGGACAGGGGGCACACCGGGCAGCTCTAC. Amino acid sequence: CGAVDRGHTGQLY. The complete CDR3 sequence is CGAVDRGHTGQLYF.

This clone was seen a few times. Any gene name here is a mouse gene name. Coverage ceases 1 residue before the CDR3 finishes, and the germline J gene fills in the end. The genes are TRBV26 and TRBJ1-3; the D is unclear. The germline gives CDR1 KGHPV, CDR2 FQNQEV (reference sequence). Trimming stripped 6 bases from V and 0 bases from J, with 9 bases between. The CDR3 length is 14 residues. The DNA read from the CDR3 is TGTGCCAGCAGCCCGGGAACTTCTGGAAATACGCTCTAT. Encoded protein: CASSPGTSGNTLY. The whole CDR3 sequence is CASSPGTSGNTLYF.

Remarks on this clone: Gene and germline names: mouse. Coverage ceases 1 residue before the CDR3 finishes, and the germline J gene fills in the end. The genes are TRBV23 and TRBJ1-6. TRBJ1-6 is noted as an ORF with a role that remains uncertain. Germline CDR1 reads KGHTA; CDR2 reads FQNQQP. The CDR3 runs to 15 residues. CDR3 amino acids: CSSSQMGDYNSPLYF. The sequenced CDR3 bases are TGCTCCAGCAGTCAAATGGGGGACTATAATTCGCCCCTCTAC.

With regard to this clone: Gene and germline names: mouse. CDR3 in amino acids: CTCSALGNTLYF. The DNA read from the CDR3 is TGCACCTGCAGTGCATTGGGGAACACCTTGTAC. The V call is TRBV1, the J call TRBJ2-4; possibly TRBD2 for D (5 bases). The read stops 1 residue short of the end of the CDR3; the missing end is completed from the germline J gene. Between the trimmed V and J ends, which lost 2 bases and 6 bases, there was a span of 6 bases. This CDR3 is built from 12 residues. Per the germline V gene, CDR1 is NSQYPW and CDR2 is LRSPGD (reference sequence).

A word on this clone: Mouse gene names apply. The CDR3 is cut off 1 residue early in the read; its end comes from the germline J gene. The chain joins TRBV15 to TRBJ2-7, with 9 nucleotides matching TRBD2. V gave up 5 bases and J gave up 4 bases; unmatched junction bases: 6. The CDR3 has 14 residues. Looked up from germline, CDR1 is SGHND and CDR2 is FRSKSL. The CDR3: CASSAGTGSYEQYF. The sequenced part of the CDR3 DNA is TGTGCCAGCAGTGCCGGGACTGGGTCGTATGAACAGTAC.

As concerns this clone: The listed genes are named as in mouse. The read gets to within 1 residue of the CDR3 end, and the germline J gene fills in the rest. This chain connects TRBV31 to TRBJ1-1; TRBD1 is a possible D gene (5 bases). The CDR3 is 13 amino acids. Between the trimmed V and J ends, which lost 2 bases and 0 bases, there was a span of 7 bases. Germline CDR1 reads GKSSPN; CDR2 reads SITVG. The CDR3 is CAWSYRSNTEVFF. The part of the CDR3 DNA that was read is TGTGCCTGGAGTTACAGGTCAAACACAGAAGTCTTC.

This clone was seen more than once but under ten times. Mouse names are used for the genes. The read finishes 1 residue shy of the CDR3 end, and the germline J gene is used to complete it. The chain recombines TRBV5 with TRBJ2-3, with 9 bases fitting TRBD1. Germline V CDR1 and CDR2: LGHNA, YNLKQL (reference sequence). After removal of 0 bases from V and 3 bases from J, the junction contained 1 base not matched to a gene. There are 15 residues in the CDR3. CDR3 bases read: TGTGCCAGCAGCCAAGATGGACAGGGGGCAGAAACGCTGTAT. This translates into CASSQDGQGAETLY. The complete CDR3 protein is CASSQDGQGAETLYF.

This clone is labeled as medium-sized. Gene names denote mouse genes. The read finishes 1 residue shy of the CDR3 end, and the germline J gene is used to complete it. The chain recombines TRBV26 with TRBJ2-7; D perhaps matches TRBD1 (5 bases). Germline CDR1 reads KGHPV; CDR2 reads FQNQEV (reference sequence). Trimming pared 2 bases from V and 3 bases from J, leaving 8 bases between. The CDR3 length is 13 residues. CDR3 protein: CASSLGHIYEQYF. CDR3 bases read: TGTGCCAGCAGTCTGGGACACATCTATGAACAGTAC.

This clone is medium-sized. The genes and germline here are from mouse. The read gets to within 1 residue of the CDR3 end, and the germline J gene fills in the rest. The chain employs TRBV26 and TRBJ2-3; D may correspond to TRBD1 or TRBD2 (5 bases each). The CDR3 spans 12 residues. Germline CDR1 and CDR2: KGHPV and FQNQEV (reference sequence). The ends were cut back, 8 bases at V and 0 bases at J, with 6 bases in the middle. CDR3 DNA, as far as it was read: TGTGCCAGCCGGGACAGTGCAGAAACGCTGTAT. Protein: CASRDSAETLY. The whole CDR3 reads CASRDSAETLYF.

A word on this clone: Mouse gene names and germline throughout. The CDR3 end is not reached by the read, which stops 1 residue before it; the germline J gene fills it in. Additional DNA sequences in this sample encode the identical CDR3. This chain links TRBV26 with TRBJ2-4, with unresolved D. V was trimmed by 0 bases and J by 1 base, leaving 5 bases between them. Germline-derived CDR1 and CDR2 are KGHPV and FQNQEV (reference sequence). The CDR3 consists of 14 residues. CDR3 bases read: TGTGCCAGCAGTCTGTCCCAGGGTCAAAACACCTTGTAC. Residues: CASSLSQGQNTLY. In full, the CDR3 reads CASSLSQGQNTLYF. The entire variable domain, with the rest obtained from reference TRBV26 and TRBJ2-4, is as follows: NSKVIQTPRYLVKGQGQKAKMRCIPEKGHPVVFWYQQNKNNEFKFLINFQNQEVLQQIDMTEKRFSAECPSNSPCSLEIQSSEAGDSALYLCASSLSQGQNTLYFGAGTRLSVL.

In regard to this clone: Gene names and germline match the mouse. CDR3: CASRTPIYEQYF. The covered CDR3 bases are TGTGCTAGCAGGACGCCCATCTATGAACAGTAC. The J gene is TRBJ2-7, the V gene TRBV21; D call uncertain. The CDR3 goes on 1 residue after the read ends, and that part is filled in from the germline J gene. TRBV21 is known as an ORF, though its function is uncertain. V was trimmed by 6 bases and J by 3 bases, leaving 9 bases between them. The CDR3 runs 12 residues.

In this sample, this clone turned up a few times. Gene names are mouse gene names. The read falls 1 residue short of the CDR3 end, and the missing part is taken from the germline J gene. The J gene is TRBJ2-3, the V gene TRBV3; D could derive from TRBD1 or TRBD2 (5 bases each). The ends were cut back, 3 bases at V and 2 bases at J, with 12 bases in the middle. The CDR3 is 15 amino acids. From germline, CDR1 is SNHLY and CDR2 FYNGKV (reference sequence). CDR3 DNA, as far as it was read: TGTGCCAGCAGCTTCGATGGGGCATTTGCAGAAACGCTGTAT. It translates to CASSFDGAFAETLY. The whole CDR3 sequence is CASSFDGAFAETLYF.

Worth noting for this clone: Gene names denote mouse genes. CDR3 sequence: CASSLQDTQYF. The CDR3 DNA, read in part, is TGTGCCAGCAGTCTTCAAGACACCCAGTAC. This chain links TRBV26 with TRBJ2-5, with D hard to call. The read gets to within 1 residue of the CDR3 end, and the germline J gene fills in the rest. The V and J ends lost 3 bases and 3 bases respectively, with 1 base between them. The CDR3 sequence is 11 residues long. In germline, CDR1 is KGHPV, CDR2 FQNQEV (reference sequence).

In regard to this clone: Genes and germline come from the mouse. The CDR3 end lies 1 residue beyond the end of the read and is filled in from the germline J gene. The V and J genes are TRBV3 and TRBJ2-7; 8 bases align to TRBD1. Germline assignment: CDR1 SNHLY and CDR2 FYNGKV (reference sequence). This CDR3 spans 12 amino acids. With V trimmed by 3 bases and J by 7 bases, 2 bases remained unmatched. The CDR3 loop is CASSFDRGEQYF. The CDR3 bases that were read are TGTGCCAGCAGCTTTGACAGGGGCGAACAGTAC.

This clone is labeled medium-sized. Gene names follow the mouse nomenclature. The CDR3 loop is CASSAGLHNERLFF. The part of the CDR3 DNA that was read is TGTGCCAGCAGTGCCGGGCTTCACAACGAAAGATTATTT. The rearrangement uses TRBV13-3 and TRBJ1-4, with D unresolved. The DNA ends 1 residue before the CDR3 does, and the rest of the CDR3 is filled in from the germline J gene. Germline loops: CDR1 NNHDY, CDR2 SYVADS. V was clipped by 3 bases and J by 4 bases, with 10 bases between them. The CDR3 has 14 residues.

Regarding this clone: All gene names here are mouse names. Read data end 1 residue before the CDR3 end; the end is taken from the germline J gene. The rearrangement uses TRBV16 and TRBJ2-2, with D perhaps TRBD1 or TRBD2 (5 bases each). The CDR3 loop spans 16 amino acids. Germline values: CDR1 SGHSA, CDR2 FRNQAP. V lost 0 bases, J lost 4 bases, and 12 bases lay in between. CDR3 loop: CASSLDGRGSTGQLYF. Partial CDR3 DNA: TGTGCAAGCAGCTTAGATGGGAGGGGCAGCACCGGGCAGCTCTAC. Drawing the rest from reference TRBV16 and TRBJ2-2, the complete variable domain is NAGVIQTPRHKVTGKGQEATLWCEPISGHSAVFWYRQTIVQGLEFLTYFRNQAPIDDSGMPKERFSAQMPNQSHSTLKIQSTQPQDSAVYLCASSLDGRGSTGQLYFGEGSKLTVL.

By share, this clone counts as medium-sized. Mouse gene names apply. The sequenced fragment ends 1 residue before the CDR3 boundary, so the rest is inferred from the germline J gene. The chain uses TRBV26 and TRBJ1-1; unclear D gene. This CDR3 spans 13 amino acids. CDR1 and CDR2 (germline): KGHPV, FQNQEV (reference sequence). V was cut by 2 bases and J by 0 bases, with 4 bases left in between. The sequenced part of the CDR3 DNA is TGTGCCAGCAGTCTGAGGTCAAACACAGAAGTCTTC. This encodes CASSLRSNTEVF. The CDR3 in full is CASSLRSNTEVFF.

With respect to this clone: An end of the junction differs from the germline gene, which may be a read error. Gene names and germline refer to mouse. The read gets to within 1 residue of the CDR3 end, and the germline J gene fills in the rest. The chain links TRBV13-2 to TRBJ2-5, with 14 nucleotides matching TRBD2. CDR3 size: 17 residues. Germline V gene sequence: CDR1 NNHNN, CDR2 SYGAGS (reference sequence). CDR3 sequence: CARGGGLGGRGQDTQYF. The sequenced part of the CDR3 DNA is TGTGCCCGCGGTGGGGGACTGGGGGGGCGCGGCCAAGACACCCAGTAC.

Comment on this clone: Genes and germline are mouse. The read stops 1 residue short of the end of the CDR3; the missing end is completed from the germline J gene. The chain couples TRBV1 to TRBJ2-5; 7 positions agree with TRBD1. The CDR3 covers 14 residues. With V trimmed by 1 base and J by 2 bases, 0 bases remained unmatched. The V gene's germline CDR1 is NSQYPW and CDR2 LRSPGD (reference sequence). Incomplete CDR3 DNA: TGCACCTGCAGTGCAGGGGACAGCCAAGACACCCAGTAC. Its translation: CTCSAGDSQDTQY. The whole CDR3 is CTCSAGDSQDTQYF.

By share, this clone counts as large. These gene names are mouse names. Other DNA sequences in the sample encode the same CDR3. Incomplete CDR3 DNA: TGTGCCAGCAGTCTGGACAGGGGGCCTGGAAATACGCTCTAT. It specifies CASSLDRGPGNTLY. The whole CDR3 sequence reads CASSLDRGPGNTLYF. The gene calls are TRBV26 and TRBJ1-3; 10 nucleotides align to TRBD1. The read is 1 residue too short to cover the CDR3 end, so that end is filled in from the germline J gene. CDR1 is KGHPV and CDR2 is FQNQEV in the germline V gene (reference sequence). CDR3 length equals 15 residues. After removal of 2 bases from V and 2 bases from J, the junction contained 0 bases not matched to a gene.

About this clone itself: Gene names are mouse gene names. Read sequence stops 1 residue before the CDR3 end, and the germline J gene provides the missing end. The V gene is TRBV3, the J gene TRBJ1-4, with D possibly TRBD1 on 5 matching bases. V was pared by 7 bases and J by 0 bases, with 9 bases between. Germline loops: CDR1 SNHLY, CDR2 FYNGKV (reference sequence). The CDR3 length is 14 residues. CDR3 sequence reads: CASTDRISNERLFF. The part of the CDR3 DNA that was read is TGTGCCAGCACCGACAGAATTTCCAACGAAAGATTATTT.

On this clone itself: Mouse gene names and germline throughout. The read is 1 residue too short to cover the CDR3 end, so that end is filled in from the germline J gene. The chain employs TRBV26 and TRBJ1-4; 7 positions agree with TRBD1. With 2 bases clipped from V and 6 bases from J, the junction kept 0 bases outside the gene matches. Germline loops: CDR1 KGHPV, CDR2 FQNQEV (reference sequence). CDR3 length: 13 residues. This CDR3 is CASSLDRDERLFF. Partial CDR3 DNA: TGTGCCAGCAGTCTGGACAGGGACGAAAGATTATTT.

As regards this clone: The gene names here belong to mouse. The sequenced part of the CDR3 DNA is TGCACCTGCAGTGCTCACTGGGGGGGCCAAGACACCCAGTAC. It specifies CTCSAHWGGQDTQY. The entire CDR3 reads CTCSAHWGGQDTQYF. This sequence joins TRBV1 and TRBJ2-5; 10 bases are a match to TRBD2. The read ends 1 residue shy of where the CDR3 ends; the end is completed using the germline J gene. V lost 3 bases, J lost 2 bases, and 2 bases stayed unmatched. CDR1 and CDR2 from the germline V gene are NSQYPW and LRSPGD (reference sequence). The CDR3 is 15 residues long. Supplemented by reference TRBV1 and TRBJ2-5, the full variable domain reads VTLLEQNPRWRLVPRGQAVNLRCILKNSQYPWMSWYQQDLQKQLQWLFTLRSPGDKEVKSLPGADYLATRVTDTELRLQVANMSQGRTLYCTCSAHWGGQDTQYFGPGTRLLVL.

This clone is medium-sized in the sample. Gene names and germline refer to mouse. Read data end 1 residue before the CDR3 end; the end is taken from the germline J gene. V usage is TRBV26 and J usage is TRBJ2-3, with 11 nucleotides matching TRBD2. Germline V gives CDR1 KGHPV, CDR2 FQNQEV (reference sequence). The CDR3 runs 16 residues. Germline trimming cut 4 bases from V and 2 bases from J; bases unmatched to any gene: 5. The DNA read from the CDR3 is TGTGCCAGCAGTCGGTCACTGGGGGGGCTTGCAGAAACGCTGTAT. This codes for CASSRSLGGLAETLY. Given in full, the CDR3 is CASSRSLGGLAETLYF.

This clone is medium-sized in the sample. Genes and germline are mouse. The sequence runs out 1 residue before the end of the CDR3; the remainder is reconstructed from the germline J gene. The chain couples TRBV16 to TRBJ2-2; D gene ambiguous. V lost 0 bases and J 4 bases, leaving 3 bases between the germline ends. Germline V gene lookup returns CDR1 SGHSA and CDR2 FRNQAP. The CDR3 loop spans 13 amino acids. The DNA read from the CDR3 is TGTGCAAGCAGCTTAGAGGGCACCGGGCAGCTCTAC. As protein: CASSLEGTGQLY. The whole CDR3 region reads CASSLEGTGQLYF.

This clone was seen a handful of times. Gene names are the mouse ones. Coverage ceases 1 residue before the CDR3 finishes, and the germline J gene fills in the end. The chain has TRBV12-2 and TRBJ2-5; 7 nucleotides line up with TRBD2. The J segment lost 0 bases and the V segment lost 1 base, leaving 0 bases of the junction unmatched. Germline assignment: CDR1 SGHLS and CDR2 HYDKME. This CDR3 is 14 amino acids long. This chain's CDR3 is CASSLTGNQDTQYF. The part of the CDR3 DNA that was read is TGTGCCAGCTCTCTGACTGGGAACCAAGACACCCAGTAC.